This T cell receptor beta chain was retrieved from a study of blood T cell repertoires in COVID-19. Authors' methods: How many nucleated cells were present was estimated from reference gene primer amplification. Measured with immunoSEQ multiplex PCR; TCRdb has only the in-frame clones, and not every one. The DNA was the basis for D and trimming; V, J and clone size are from that table. The sample lists 310,000 or so clones, about 90% seen once, with 1.5% to 2% in the top ten. The V segment lost 6 bases and the J segment 5 bases; nucleotides outside the gene matches: 7. The germline gives CDR1 LNHDA, CDR2 SQIVND (reference sequence). This CDR3 comprises 14 residues.

What was sequenced was PBMCs or T cells enriched from blood (not recorded which). This TCR was sampled from a woman in her late teens or twenties with acute COVID-19. The chain combines TRBV19 with TRBJ2-5; the match to TRBD1 covers 9 bases. The CDR3 is CASSKTGGYETQYF. Here the CDR3 DNA reads TGTGCCAGTAGCAAGACAGGGGGTTATGAGACCCAGTACTTC.